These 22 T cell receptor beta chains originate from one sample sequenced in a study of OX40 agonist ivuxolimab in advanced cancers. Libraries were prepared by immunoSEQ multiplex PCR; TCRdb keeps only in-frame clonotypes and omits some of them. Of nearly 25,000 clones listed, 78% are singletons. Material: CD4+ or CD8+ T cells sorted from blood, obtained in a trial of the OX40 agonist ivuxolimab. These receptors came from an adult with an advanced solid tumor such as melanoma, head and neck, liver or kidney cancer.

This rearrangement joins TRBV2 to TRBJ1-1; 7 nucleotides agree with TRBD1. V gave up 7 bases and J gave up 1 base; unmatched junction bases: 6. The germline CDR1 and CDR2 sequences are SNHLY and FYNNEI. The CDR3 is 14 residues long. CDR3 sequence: CASNYRGGNTEAFF. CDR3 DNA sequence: TGTGCCAGCAATTACAGGGGCGGGAACACTGAAGCTTTCTTT.

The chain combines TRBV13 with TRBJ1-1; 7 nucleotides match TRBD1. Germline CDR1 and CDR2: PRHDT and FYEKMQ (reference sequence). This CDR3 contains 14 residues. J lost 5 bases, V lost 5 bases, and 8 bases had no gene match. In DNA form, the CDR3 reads TGTGCCAGCAGCACGTTGACAGGGAGAACTGAAGCTTTCTTT. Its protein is CASSTLTGRTEAFF.

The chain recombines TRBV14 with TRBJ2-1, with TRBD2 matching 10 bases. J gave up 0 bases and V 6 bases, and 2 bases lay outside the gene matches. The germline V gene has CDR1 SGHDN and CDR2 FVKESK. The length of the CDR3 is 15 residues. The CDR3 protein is CASRRTSGSYNEQFF. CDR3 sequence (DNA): TGTGCCAGCAGGCGGACTAGCGGCTCCTACAATGAGCAGTTCTTC.

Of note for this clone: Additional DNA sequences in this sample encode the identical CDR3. CDR3 region: CASSPQGSNQPQHF. CDR3 nucleotide sequence: TGTGCCAGCTCACCACAAGGCAGCAATCAGCCCCAGCATTTT. The chain recombines TRBV18 with TRBJ1-5, with unresolved D. CDR1 and CDR2 (germline): KGHSH, LQKENI. The V end was cut by 1 base, the J end by 1 base, with 5 bases between. CDR3 length: 14 residues.

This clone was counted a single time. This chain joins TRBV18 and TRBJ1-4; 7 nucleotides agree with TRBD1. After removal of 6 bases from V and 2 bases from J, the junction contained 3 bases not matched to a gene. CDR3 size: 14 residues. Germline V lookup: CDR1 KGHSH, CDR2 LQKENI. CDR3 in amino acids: CASSPGQTNEKLFF. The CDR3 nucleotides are TGTGCCAGCTCCCCGGGACAGACTAATGAAAAACTGTTTTTT.

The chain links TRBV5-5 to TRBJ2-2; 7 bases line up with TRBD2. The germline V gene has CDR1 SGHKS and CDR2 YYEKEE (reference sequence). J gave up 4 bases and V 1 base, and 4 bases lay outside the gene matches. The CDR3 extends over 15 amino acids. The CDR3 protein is CASSLMAGVTGELFF. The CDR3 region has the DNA TGTGCCAGCAGCTTGATGGCGGGAGTCACCGGGGAGCTGTTTTTT.

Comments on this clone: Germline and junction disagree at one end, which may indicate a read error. The CDR3 sequence: CASSIGDDEQYF. The CDR3, as DNA: TGTGCCAGTAGCATAGGTGACGACGAGCAGTACTTC. This sequence joins TRBV19 and TRBJ2-7; D is ambiguous. The CDR3 extends over 12 amino acids. The germline gives CDR1 LNHDA, CDR2 SQIVND (reference sequence).

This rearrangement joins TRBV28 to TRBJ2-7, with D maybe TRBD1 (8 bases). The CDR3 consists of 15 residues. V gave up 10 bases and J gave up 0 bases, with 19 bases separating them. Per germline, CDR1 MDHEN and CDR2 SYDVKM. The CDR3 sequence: CATSGRGTGSYEQYF. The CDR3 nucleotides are TGTGCCACTTCGGGGAGGGGGACAGGCTCCTACGAGCAGTACTTC.

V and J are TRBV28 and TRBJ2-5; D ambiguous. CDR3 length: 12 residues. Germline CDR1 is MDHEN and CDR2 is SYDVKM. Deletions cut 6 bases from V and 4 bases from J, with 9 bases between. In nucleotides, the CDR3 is TGTGCCAGCAGGAAACCGGGAGAGACCCAGTACTTC. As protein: CASRKPGETQYF.

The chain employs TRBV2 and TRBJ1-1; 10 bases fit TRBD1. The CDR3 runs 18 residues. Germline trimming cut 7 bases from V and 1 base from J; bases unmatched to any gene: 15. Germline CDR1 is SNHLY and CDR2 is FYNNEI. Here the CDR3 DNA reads TGTGCCAGCAAACAGTCCCTAGGACAGGGGGTGCAGAACACTGAAGCTTTCTTT. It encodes CASKQSLGQGVQNTEAFF.

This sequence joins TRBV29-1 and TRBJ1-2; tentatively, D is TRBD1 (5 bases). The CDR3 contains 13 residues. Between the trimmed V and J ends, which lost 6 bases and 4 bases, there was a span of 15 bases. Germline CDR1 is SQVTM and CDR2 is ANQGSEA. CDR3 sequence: CSVGDDGGYGYTF. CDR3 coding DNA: TGCAGCGTGGGGGATGACGGAGGCTATGGCTACACCTTC. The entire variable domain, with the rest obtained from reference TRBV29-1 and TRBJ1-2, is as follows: SAVISQKPSRDICQRGTSLTIQCQVDSQVTMMFWYRQQPGQSLTLIATANQGSEATYESGFVIDKFPISRPNLTFSTLTVSNMSPEDSSIYLCSVGDDGGYGYTFGSGTRLTVV.

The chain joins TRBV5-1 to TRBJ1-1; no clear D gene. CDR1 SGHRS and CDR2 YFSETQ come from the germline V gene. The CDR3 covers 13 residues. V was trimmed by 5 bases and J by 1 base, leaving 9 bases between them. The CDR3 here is CASRTERNTEAFF. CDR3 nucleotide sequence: TGCGCCAGCAGGACCGAACGGAACACTGAAGCTTTCTTT.

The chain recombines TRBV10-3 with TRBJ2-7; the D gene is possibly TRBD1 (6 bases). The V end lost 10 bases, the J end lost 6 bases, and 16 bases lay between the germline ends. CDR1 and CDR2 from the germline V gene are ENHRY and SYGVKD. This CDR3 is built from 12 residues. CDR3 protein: CASANTGLEQYF. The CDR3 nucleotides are TGTGCCAGCGCCAATACAGGGCTCGAGCAGTACTTC.

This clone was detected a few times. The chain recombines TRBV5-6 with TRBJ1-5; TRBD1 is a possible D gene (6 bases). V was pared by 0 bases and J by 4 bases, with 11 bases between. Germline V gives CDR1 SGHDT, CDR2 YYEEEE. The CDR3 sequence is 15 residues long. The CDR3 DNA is TGTGCCAGCAGCTTGGTAGCAGGGGCTAATCAGCCCCAGCATTTT. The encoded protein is CASSLVAGANQPQHF.

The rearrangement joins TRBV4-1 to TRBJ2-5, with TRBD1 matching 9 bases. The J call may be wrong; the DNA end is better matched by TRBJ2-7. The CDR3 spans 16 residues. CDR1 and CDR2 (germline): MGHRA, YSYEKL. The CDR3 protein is CASSQEPGQGTYEQYF. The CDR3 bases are TGCGCCAGCAGCCAAGAACCGGGACAGGGTACCTACGAGCAGTACTTC.

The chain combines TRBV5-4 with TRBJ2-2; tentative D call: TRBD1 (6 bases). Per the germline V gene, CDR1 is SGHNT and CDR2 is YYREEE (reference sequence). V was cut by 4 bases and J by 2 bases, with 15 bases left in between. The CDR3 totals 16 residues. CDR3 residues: CASSPRQALNTGELFF. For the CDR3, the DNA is TGTGCCAGCAGCCCGAGACAGGCTTTAAACACCGGGGAGCTGTTTTTT. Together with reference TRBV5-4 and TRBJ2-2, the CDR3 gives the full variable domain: ETGVTQSPTHLIKTRGQQVTLRCSSQSGHNTVSWYQQALGQGPQFIFQYYREEENGRGNFPPRFSGLQFPNYSSELNVNALELDDSALYLCASSPRQALNTGELFFGEGSRLTVL.

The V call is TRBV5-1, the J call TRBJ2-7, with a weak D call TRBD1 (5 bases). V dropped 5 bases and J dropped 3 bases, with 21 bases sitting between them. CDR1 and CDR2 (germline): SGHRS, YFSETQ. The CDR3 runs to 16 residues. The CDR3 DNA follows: TGCGCCAGCAGACGAGGTGGGTCAGGGTACGACTACGAGCAGTACTTC. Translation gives CASRRGGSGYDYEQYF.

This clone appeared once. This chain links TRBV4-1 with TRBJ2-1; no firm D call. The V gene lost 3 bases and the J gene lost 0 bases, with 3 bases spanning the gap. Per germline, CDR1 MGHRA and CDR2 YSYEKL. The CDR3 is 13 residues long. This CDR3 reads CASSQSSYNEQFF. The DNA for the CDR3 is TGCGCCAGCAGCCAGAGCTCCTACAATGAGCAGTTCTTC.

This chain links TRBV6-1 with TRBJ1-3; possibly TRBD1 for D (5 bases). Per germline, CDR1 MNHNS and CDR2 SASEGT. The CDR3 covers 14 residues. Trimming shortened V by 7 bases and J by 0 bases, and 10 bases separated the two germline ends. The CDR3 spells CASKTTVSGNTIYF. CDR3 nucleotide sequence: TGTGCCAGCAAGACGACAGTCTCTGGAAACACCATATATTTT.

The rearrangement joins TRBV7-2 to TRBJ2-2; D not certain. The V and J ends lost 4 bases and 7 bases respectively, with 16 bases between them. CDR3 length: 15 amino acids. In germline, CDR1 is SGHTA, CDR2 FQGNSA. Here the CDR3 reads CASSSQGQAHGELFF. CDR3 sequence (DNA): TGTGCCAGCAGCTCCCAAGGGCAGGCCCACGGGGAGCTGTTTTTT.

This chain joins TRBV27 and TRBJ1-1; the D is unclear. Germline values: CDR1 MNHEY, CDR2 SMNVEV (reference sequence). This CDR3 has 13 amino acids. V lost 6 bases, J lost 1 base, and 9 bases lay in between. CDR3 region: CASSPGTNTEAFF. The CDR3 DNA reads TGTGCCAGCAGCCCTGGAACGAACACTGAAGCTTTCTTT.

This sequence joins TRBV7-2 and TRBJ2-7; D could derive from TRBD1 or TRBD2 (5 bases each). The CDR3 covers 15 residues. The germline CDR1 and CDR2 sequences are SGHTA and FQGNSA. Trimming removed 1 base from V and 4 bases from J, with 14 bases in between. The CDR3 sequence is CASSLGWQGEYEQYF. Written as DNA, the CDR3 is TGTGCCAGCAGCTTAGGTTGGCAGGGAGAGTACGAGCAGTACTTC.